A selection of T cell receptor beta chains follows, all from one sample in a study of regulatory and conventional T cells in RAG deficiency. Clones were read by immunoSEQ multiplex PCR, and TCRdb kept only the in-frame ones, dropping some. In the table there are about 46,000 clones, just under 90% of which are singletons. These records were also assigned to another study, of regulatory T cells.

Material for sequencing was CD4+ effector T cells sorted from blood. The receptors were gathered from a human donor in good health. Both conserved end residues are part of each CDR3. Fields, in order: clone size, V gene, J gene, D gene, CDR3 DNA, CDR3 protein. D genes are given only for firm matches. Clone sizes are given selectively: once, few, many, or a class where the clone is expanded.

>-|TRBV6-1|TRBJ1-6|-
TGTGCCAGCAGCCTCGCCAGGTCCGAGGGTTCACCCCTCCACTTT
CASSLARSEGSPLHF
>-|TRBV7-9|TRBJ2-3|-
TGTGCCAGCAGCGAGCCAAGGGGGACGAGAGATACGCAGTATTTT
CASSEPRGTRDTQYF
>-|TRBV6-5|TRBJ2-1|TRBD2
TGTGCCAGCAGTTACGACAGGACTAGCGGGAGACGTGAGCAGTTCTTC
CASSYDRTSGRREQFF
>-|TRBV13|TRBJ1-5|TRBD1
TGTGCCAGCAGCTTGTTGGGACAGGGAACAGATACGCAGCATTTT
CASSLLGQGTDTQHF
>-|TRBV5-6|TRBJ1-1|-
TGTGCCAGCAGCTTAGGAGGGGCAGGGTTGAACACTGAAGCTTTCTTT
CASSLGGAGLNTEAFF
>-|TRBV19|TRBJ1-5|-
TGTGCCAGTAGTATAGATCTTGAGGGTACACGGTTCAATCAGCCCCAGCATTTT
CASSIDLEGTRFNQPQHF
>-|TRBV5-8|TRBJ1-1|-
TGTGCCAGCAGCTCCTACAGAGGGCAGTGGGAAAACACTGAAGCTTTCTTT
CASSSYRGQWENTEAFF
>once|TRBV10-3|TRBJ2-1|TRBD2
TGTGCCATCAGTGAGATCGGACTAGCGGGGGTCTCCTTTAATGAGCAGTTCTTC
CAISEIGLAGVSFNEQFF
>few|TRBV7-9|TRBJ2-7|TRBD1
TGTGCCAGCAGCACCGGGACAGGGGGCCTCGAGCAGTACTTC
CASSTGTGGLEQYF
>-|TRBV7-6|TRBJ2-1|-
TGTGCCAGCAGCCTACAGGGACAAGGGCGCCATGAGCAGTTCTTC
CASSLQGQGRHEQFF
>-|TRBV5-1|TRBJ2-7|-
TGCGCCAGCAGCTTGGTGACGACGGGGAACTCCTACGAGCAGTACTTC
CASSLVTTGNSYEQYF
>-|TRBV10-3|TRBJ1-2|-
TGTGCCACCAAGGACGTCGGAGGCTACACCTTC
CATKDVGGYTF
>-|TRBV5-1|TRBJ1-2|TRBD1
TGCGCCAGCAGCATAGGGACAGACTATGGCTACACCTTC
CASSIGTDYGYTF
>-|TRBV28|TRBJ1-1|TRBD1
TGTGCCAGCAGTTTCGGTCCAGGGAGGGGGCGTACTGAAGCTTTCTTT
CASSFGPGRGRTEAFF
>-|TRBV7-7|TRBJ2-5|TRBD2
TGTGCTAGCAGAGGTAGCGGGAGCCAAGAGACCCAGTACTTC
CASRGSGSQETQYF
>-|TRBV6-6|TRBJ2-3|TRBD2
TGTGCCACCTTAGGAGGGGGACTAGACACAGATACGCAGTATTTT
CATLGGGLDTDTQYF
>-|TRBV5-1|TRBJ1-1|-
TGCGCCAGCAGCTCCCCGGGGGACACTGAAGCTTTCTTT
CASSSPGDTEAFF
>-|TRBV6-5|TRBJ2-2|TRBD1
TGTGCCAGCAGTTTACAGGGGGCCGTCACCGGGGAGCTGTTTTTT
CASSLQGAVTGELFF
>-|TRBV25-1|TRBJ2-1|-
TGTGCCAGCAGTGAAAATGAGCAGTTCTTC
CASSENEQFF
>-|TRBV27|TRBJ2-1|-
TGTGCCAGCAGCGGCTTAAGTAAGCAGTTCTTC
CASSGLSKQFF
>-|TRBV6-6|TRBJ2-3|-
TGTGCCAGCAGTCCCGTTAGTGAATCTTCGCAGTATTTT
CASSPVSESSQYF
>-|TRBV15|TRBJ1-5|-
TGTGCCACCAGCAGAGTCGCGGGGGGTCATGCGCCCCAGCATTTT
CATSRVAGGHAPQHF
>-|TRBV27|TRBJ2-7|-
TGTGCCAGCAGTCCTATCCCGCGGGGCTACGAGCAGTACTTC
CASSPIPRGYEQYF
>-|TRBV11-3|TRBJ2-5|TRBD2
TGTGCCAGCAGCTTACGTTCCGGGGGGGCCCAAGAGACCCAGTACTTC
CASSLRSGGAQETQYF
>-|TRBV6-5|TRBJ2-2|-
TGTGCCAGCAGTTACGAACAGGGTTGGGGCGGGGAGCTGTTTTTT
CASSYEQGWGGELFF
>-|TRBV30|TRBJ2-5|TRBD2
TGTGCCTGGAGACTAGCGGGAGCAGGAGAGACCCAGTACTTC
CAWRLAGAGETQYF
>once|TRBV28|TRBJ1-2|-
TGTGCCAGCAGTCCCGCCGGGACTCCGCAAAGGGTATATGGCTACACCTTC
CASSPAGTPQRVYGYTF
>once|TRBV5-1|TRBJ2-3|TRBD2
TGCGCCAGCCTTTTAGCGGGGGGCAGCACAGATACGCAGTATTTT
CASLLAGGSTDTQYF
>-|TRBV19|TRBJ1-5|-
TGTGCCAGTAGTATTCGGGGTGAGGGGAATCAGCCCCAGCATTTT
CASSIRGEGNQPQHF
>-|TRBV7-2|TRBJ2-7|TRBD1
TGTGCCAGCAGCTTAAACAGGGGCTCCTACGAGCAGTACTTC
CASSLNRGSYEQYF
>-|TRBV6-6|TRBJ1-3|-
TGTGCCAGCAGTTTGGTAAACACCATATATTTT
CASSLVNTIYF
>few|TRBV14|TRBJ2-7|-
TGTGCCAGCAGCCAAGAGAGCACCGGGACCGTAGACTACGAGCAGTACTTC
CASSQESTGTVDYEQYF
>few|TRBV6-1|TRBJ2-3|-
TGTGCCAGCAGGCAGGGGGGGACAGATACGCAGTATTTT
CASRQGGTDTQYF
>few|TRBV27|TRBJ2-5|TRBD1
TGTGCCAGCAGGCCCCTCGGGACAGGGGGAGAGACCCAGTACTTC
CASRPLGTGGETQYF
>few|TRBV19|TRBJ1-4|TRBD1
TGTGCCAGTAGTAACGGACAGGGGGTCGAGGCTAATGAAAAACTGTTTTTT
CASSNGQGVEANEKLFF
>-|TRBV14|TRBJ2-5|-
TGTGCCAGCAGCCAAGGGAACGGGGGCCCCCAAGAGACCCAGTACTTC
CASSQGNGGPQETQYF
>-|TRBV28|TRBJ2-1|TRBD2
TGTGCCAGCAGCTCACGCGGGGGGGGCAGGTACAATGAGCAGTTCTTC
CASSSRGGGRYNEQFF
>-|TRBV6-1|TRBJ1-5|-
TGTGCCAGCAGTGAAGAGGACGGGTTGCCCCAGCATTTT
CASSEEDGLPQHF
>-|TRBV11-3|TRBJ2-1|-
TGTGCCAGTGGGGTGGGGGGCTATGAGCAGTTCTTC
CASGVGGYEQFF
>-|TRBV28|TRBJ2-6|-
TGTGCCAGCAGTTTGCCCTCTGGGGCCAACGTCCTGACTTTC
CASSLPSGANVLTF
>-|TRBV19|TRBJ1-1|TRBD1
TGTGCCAGTAGGAGGGACAGATACACTGAAGCTTTCTTT
CASRRDRYTEAFF
>-|TRBV7-2|TRBJ2-5|TRBD2
TGTGCCAGCAGTCGTCGGACTAGCGGGGGTTCCACGTGGGAGACCCAGTACTTC
CASSRRTSGGSTWETQYF
>-|TRBV7-9|TRBJ2-7|-
TGTGCCAGCAGCGGAGACCTGTTTTCCTACGAGCAGTACTTC
CASSGDLFSYEQYF
>-|TRBV7-1|TRBJ2-7|-
TGTGCCAGCAGCAGTTTTGACGAGCAGTACTTC
CASSSFDEQYF
>few|TRBV5-1|TRBJ2-6|-
TGCGCCAGCAGCTTGGATGGGTCCGGGGCCAACGTCCTGACTTTC
CASSLDGSGANVLTF
>-|TRBV27|TRBJ2-1|-
TGTGCCAGCAGTTTTGGACTTGGGGGGAATGAGCAGTTCTTC
CASSFGLGGNEQFF
>-|TRBV7-9|TRBJ1-5|-
TGTGCCAGCAGCTTACGGGAGGATCAGCCCCAGCATTTT
CASSLREDQPQHF
>-|TRBV10-2|TRBJ1-3|-
TGCGCCAGCAGCCATACTGTGAGCTCTGGAAACACCATATATTTT
CASSHTVSSGNTIYF
>-|TRBV28|TRBJ1-4|-
TGTGCCAGCGATGAGGGGGGAACTAATGAAAAACTGTTTTTT
CASDEGGTNEKLFF
>-|TRBV29-1|TRBJ1-4|-
TGCAGTTACAGGGCTCTTAATGAAAAACTGTTTTTT
CSYRALNEKLFF
>-|TRBV18|TRBJ2-5|TRBD2
TGTGCCAGCTCACCGAGGACTAGCGGGGTGGAGACCCAGTACTTC
CASSPRTSGVETQYF
>-|TRBV4-1|TRBJ1-4|-
TGCGCCAGCAGTCCGGGACACAAAGATGAAAAACTGTTTTTT
CASSPGHKDEKLFF
>-|TRBV9|TRBJ2-1|TRBD2
TGTGCCAGCAGCCCACGGGCCCTATCTGGGGAGGGGAATGAGCAGTTCTTC
CASSPRALSGEGNEQFF
>-|TRBV6-5|TRBJ1-1|-
TGTGCCAGCAGTTACCACTATCTGGGGACTGAAGCTTTCTTT
CASSYHYLGTEAFF